The clone carrying this T cell receptor beta chain was observed many times. This record comes from a study of spatial heterogeneity in lung cancer. Documented time point: blood at routine non-recurrence follow-up after resection. TCR cDNA molecules each carried a unique molecular identifier. MiXCR, applied by TCRdb to the 5' RACE reads, yields one record per CDR3 protein. Here the sample spans under 20,000 distinct CDR3 sequences, less than 9.5% being singletons. V gave up 4 bases and J gave up 4 bases; unmatched junction bases: 5. CDR1 is SGHVS, CDR2 FNYEAQ, per germline. The CDR3 loop spans 16 amino acids.

The sequencing used PBMCs, collected at follow-up. This clonotype was obtained from a male donor with early-stage non-small cell lung cancer. The chain joins TRBV7-6 to TRBJ2-3, with TRBD2 identical over 13 bases. CDR3 DNA: TGTGCCAGCAGCTACCGGACTAGCGGGGGTGCAGATACGCAGTATTTT. Protein product: CASSYRTSGGADTQYF.